These 28 T cell receptor beta chains were sequenced from one sample in a study of long-term antiretroviral therapy in people with HIV. They ran version v3.0 of the immunoSEQ assay at survey level. TCRdb's copy holds only in-frame clones and misses some; the assay was immunoSEQ multiplex PCR. In the table there are about 29,000 clones, 82% of which are singletons. The source material was unsorted PBMCs, sampled 2.9 years after starting antiretroviral therapy. The receptors stem from a man aged 50 or older with HIV.

The chain links TRBV2 to TRBJ1-1; D unclear. CDR3 length: 13 amino acids. V was cut by 1 base and J by 1 base, with 4 bases left in between. Germline V gene lookup returns CDR1 SNHLY and CDR2 FYNNEI. DNA for the CDR3: TGTGCCAGCAGTGAAGTACCGAACACTGAAGCTTTCTTT. This translates into CASSEVPNTEAFF.

The sample holds a few counts of this clone. The V gene is TRBV5-6, the J gene TRBJ1-2; D perhaps matches TRBD1 (5 bases). The germline gives CDR1 SGHDT, CDR2 YYEEEE. CDR3 length: 12 residues. The ends were cut back, 4 bases at V and 8 bases at J, with 12 bases in the middle. CDR3 sequence reads: CASSPGTMGYTF. The CDR3 DNA follows: TGTGCCAGCAGCCCAGGGACCATGGGCTACACCTTC.

The chain employs TRBV4-1 and TRBJ2-7, with D possibly matching TRBD2 (7 bases). Germline CDR1 is MGHRA and CDR2 is YSYEKL. Trimming cost V 1 base and J 2 bases, with 15 bases left between them. CDR3 length: 16 amino acids. The CDR3 is CASSQGEGGGPYEQYF. Written as DNA, the CDR3 is TGCGCCAGCAGCCAAGGAGAGGGGGGGGGCCCCTACGAGCAGTACTTC.

This clone is labeled medium-sized. This rearrangement joins TRBV5-4 to TRBJ1-2, with TRBD1 as a possible D gene (6 bases). The CDR3 length is 12 residues. Germline-derived CDR1 and CDR2 are SGHNT and YYREEE (reference sequence). V was clipped by 7 bases and J by 3 bases, with 10 bases between them. CDR3 loop: CASRDTYYGYTF. The CDR3 nucleotides are TGTGCCAGCCGGGACACATACTATGGCTACACCTTC.

The sample holds one count of this clone. The chain joins TRBV28 to TRBJ2-1; TRBD2 matches at 10 bases. Germline-derived CDR1 and CDR2 are MDHEN and SYDVKM. The CDR3 has 17 residues. Unmatched junction bases numbered 10, after V lost 3 bases and J lost 5 bases. The CDR3, as DNA: TGTGCCAGCAGTTTCCAAAGCGGGGGGGCCGTGGACAATGAGCAGTTCTTC. Its protein product is CASSFQSGGAVDNEQFF.

This chain links TRBV9 with TRBJ2-2; 7 bases agree with TRBD2. Germline assignment: CDR1 SGDLS and CDR2 YYNGEE. Unmatched junction bases numbered 4, after V lost 0 bases and J lost 2 bases. This CDR3 region has 16 residues. CDR3 coding DNA: TGTGCCAGCAGCGTAGCGGCTAGCGGTAACACCGGGGAGCTGTTTTTT. It yields the protein CASSVAASGNTGELFF.

The V and J genes are TRBV7-2 and TRBJ2-7; 8 bases fit TRBD2. This CDR3 region has 15 residues. With V trimmed by 4 bases and J by 4 bases, 9 bases remained unmatched. Germline-derived CDR1 and CDR2 are SGHTA and FQGNSA. CDR3 sequence (DNA): TGTGCCAGCAGCTCCTTCGGGCGGGGGGATTACGAGCAGTACTTC. This codes for CASSSFGRGDYEQYF.

The rearrangement joins TRBV6-1 to TRBJ2-5; D is unresolved. Trimming cost V 11 bases and J 5 bases, with 24 bases left between them. Germline V gene data show CDR1 as MNHNS and CDR2 as SASEGT. The CDR3 length is 15 residues. The CDR3 here is CAGRSATGSWETQYF. The CDR3 coding sequence is TGTGCCGGCCGTTCAGCAACCGGTAGTTGGGAGACCCAGTACTTC.

This chain connects TRBV6-5 to TRBJ1-1; D is unresolved. V gave up 6 bases and J gave up 3 bases, with 14 bases separating them. The length of the CDR3 is 14 residues. Germline V CDR1 and CDR2: MNHEY, SVGAGI. CDR3 DNA: TGTGCCAGCAGCCCAATGAGGGAGGACACTGAAGCTTTCTTT. This encodes CASSPMREDTEAFF.

V usage is TRBV28 and J usage is TRBJ1-6, with TRBD1 matching over 10 bases. The ends lost 7 bases at V and 9 bases at J; junction bases unmatched: 9. The CDR3 has 15 amino acids. The V gene's germline CDR1 is MDHEN and CDR2 SYDVKM. CDR3 nucleotides: TGTGCCAGCATCGAGTCCCGGGACAGGGGTTCACCCCTCCACTTT. Translated: CASIESRDRGSPLHF. Full variable domain (rest looked up from reference TRBV28 and TRBJ1-6): DVKVTQSSRYLVKRTGEKVFLECVQDMDHENMFWYRQDPGLGLRLIYFSYDVKMKEKGDIPEGYSVSREKKERFSLILESASTNQTSMYLCASIESRDRGSPLHFGNGTRLTVT.

The chain is built from TRBV19 and TRBJ2-2; 8 bases line up with TRBD1. This CDR3 is built from 17 residues. Germline values: CDR1 LNHDA, CDR2 SQIVND (reference sequence). The junction had 11 bases not matched to a gene; V was cut back by 1 base and J by 7 bases. The CDR3 DNA is TGTGCCAGTAGTATAGTGACAGGGGCGATGTCCAGCGGGGAGCTGTTTTTT. This gives the protein CASSIVTGAMSSGELFF.

This chain connects TRBV11-2 to TRBJ2-1; 9 bases line up with TRBD2. From germline, CDR1 is SGHAT and CDR2 FQNNGV. This CDR3 contains 17 residues. The trim removed 1 base at V and 5 bases at J, leaving 9 bases unmatched. CDR3 sequence (DNA): TGTGCCAGCAGCTTAGGGCCTAGCGGGGTGTTCGACAATGAGCAGTTCTTC. Translation gives CASSLGPSGVFDNEQFF.

The rearrangement joins TRBV6-4 to TRBJ1-2; tentatively, D is TRBD1 (5 bases). The V end lost 10 bases, the J end lost 4 bases, and 13 bases lay between the germline ends. The CDR3 has 12 amino acids. Germline CDR1 and CDR2: MRHNA and SNTAGT. CDR3 sequence (DNA): TGTGCCACCTCGGACAACTTCTATGGCTACACCTTC. This sequence encodes CATSDNFYGYTF.

The chain employs TRBV5-6 and TRBJ2-1; D may be TRBD2 (6 bases). The germline V and J ends were trimmed by 0 bases and 1 base, with 8 bases remaining between them. Germline V gene data show CDR1 as SGHDT and CDR2 as YYEEEE. The CDR3 has 15 amino acids. CDR3 nucleotide sequence: TGTGCCAGCAGCTTGGGGGACTTTTCCTACAATGAGCAGTTCTTC. It is translated as CASSLGDFSYNEQFF.

The J gene is TRBJ2-2, the V gene TRBV5-1; D is perhaps TRBD1 or TRBD2 (5 bases each). The V gene lost 0 bases and the J gene lost 3 bases, with 9 bases spanning the gap. The CDR3 contains 15 residues. Germline loops: CDR1 SGHRS, CDR2 YFSETQ. CDR3 in DNA: TGCGCCAGCAGCTTGGTTAGAGGGGACACCGGGGAGCTGTTTTTT. This codes for CASSLVRGDTGELFF. Supplemented by reference TRBV5-1 and TRBJ2-2, the full variable domain reads KAGVTQTPRYLIKTRGQQVTLSCSPISGHRSVSWYQQTPGQGLQFLFEYFSETQRNKGNFPGRFSGRQFSNSRSEMNVSTLELGDSALYLCASSLVRGDTGELFFGEGSRLTVL.

The gene calls are TRBV5-1 and TRBJ1-1; D is uncertain. Trimming cost V 6 bases and J 6 bases, with 12 bases left between them. Germline V lookup: CDR1 SGHRS, CDR2 YFSETQ. The CDR3 runs 12 residues. DNA for the CDR3: TGCGCCAGCACTGAGGGAGGCCCTGAAGCTTTCTTT. Residues: CASTEGGPEAFF.

The rearrangement uses TRBV6-6 and TRBJ1-3, with unresolved D. The length of the CDR3 is 15 residues. V shed 2 bases and J shed 0 bases, with 8 bases lying between them. The germline V gene has CDR1 MNHNY and CDR2 SVGAGI (reference sequence). The CDR3 bases are TGTGCCAGCAGTTACCTCGGTAGCTCTGGAAACACCATATATTTT. Protein: CASSYLGSSGNTIYF.

The V call is TRBV27, the J call TRBJ2-7, with TRBD1 identical over 8 bases. The CDR3 covers 16 residues. The ends lost 5 bases at V and 3 bases at J; junction bases unmatched: 12. Per the germline V gene, CDR1 is MNHEY and CDR2 is SMNVEV (reference sequence). The CDR3 DNA reads TGTGCCAGCAGTGCCGCTCGACAGGGGAAAGGCTACGAGCAGTACTTC. This encodes CASSAARQGKGYEQYF.

This sequence joins TRBV5-1 and TRBJ2-5; D gene uncertain. Trimming left V 2 bases short and J 5 bases short, with 22 bases between. Looked up from germline, CDR1 is SGHRS and CDR2 is YFSETQ. The CDR3 is 17 amino acids. The CDR3 loop reads CASSFSAGRELGETQYF. Here the CDR3 DNA reads TGCGCCAGCAGCTTCTCTGCAGGCAGAGAGCTTGGGGAGACCCAGTACTTC.

Only a few counts were recorded for this clone. This chain links TRBV14 with TRBJ2-5; no clear D gene. The germline V and J ends were trimmed by 1 base and 2 bases, with 8 bases remaining between them. CDR1 and CDR2 from the germline V gene are SGHDN and FVKESK. The CDR3 is made up of 14 amino acids. In DNA form, the CDR3 reads TGTGCCAGCAGCCAAGCCAACCGGCAAGAGACCCAGTACTTC. Translation gives CASSQANRQETQYF.

V gene TRBV5-1 combines with J gene TRBJ2-1, with D possibly TRBD2 on 7 matching bases. The CDR3 runs 14 residues. V lost 5 bases and J 2 bases, leaving 11 bases between the germline ends. Germline-derived CDR1 and CDR2 are SGHRS and YFSETQ. CDR3 sequence reads: CASSPGGPYNEQFF. The DNA for the CDR3 is TGCGCCAGCAGTCCGGGGGGCCCCTACAATGAGCAGTTCTTC.

The chain links TRBV4-1 to TRBJ1-1, with a possible D match to TRBD1 (6 bases). The V end was cut by 0 bases, the J end by 1 base, with 21 bases between. The CDR3 consists of 19 residues. The V gene's germline CDR1 is MGHRA and CDR2 YSYEKL. Here the CDR3 DNA reads TGCGCCAGCAGCCAAGAATTACGGGGGGCTGAGTCACGGAACACTGAAGCTTTCTTT. Protein sequence: CASSQELRGAESRNTEAFF.

The chain is built from TRBV10-3 and TRBJ2-1, with D hard to call. Germline-derived CDR1 and CDR2 are ENHRY and SYGVKD. The CDR3 covers 14 residues. The V gene lost 1 base and the J gene lost 10 bases, with 14 bases spanning the gap. CDR3 bases: TGTGCCATCAGTGAGTTAATGATAGAGGCAGAGCAGTTCTTC. Translated: CAISELMIEAEQFF.

The chain joins TRBV6-5 to TRBJ2-2, with D maybe TRBD1 (5 bases). Trimming removed 3 bases at V and 3 bases at J, with 11 bases between. This CDR3 comprises 15 residues. Germline V gives CDR1 MNHEY, CDR2 SVGAGI. CDR3 protein: CASSYAKGYTGELFF. CDR3 DNA: TGTGCCAGCAGTTATGCGAAGGGGTACACCGGGGAGCTGTTTTTT.

The chain combines TRBV27 with TRBJ1-2; 7 nucleotides align to TRBD1. The CDR3 is 15 residues long. CDR1 MNHEY and CDR2 SMNVEV come from the germline V gene (reference sequence). The V and J ends lost 2 bases and 8 bases, in that order; junction bases with no gene match: 11. The CDR3 loop is CASSLRSPGGLGYTF. In DNA, the CDR3 is TGTGCCAGCAGTTTAAGAAGTCCAGGGGGATTAGGCTACACCTTC.

This clone was seen only a few times. CDR3 loop: CASSGQDYGYTF. CDR3 nucleotides: TGTGCCAGCAGCGGACAGGATTATGGCTACACCTTC. The chain links TRBV9 to TRBJ1-2; TRBD1 might be the D (6 bases). V lost 3 bases and J 5 bases, leaving 8 bases between the germline ends. Germline V gene sequence: CDR1 SGDLS, CDR2 YYNGEE. The CDR3 has 12 amino acids.

This chain connects TRBV5-8 to TRBJ2-1; 7 nucleotides match TRBD1. The CDR3 length is 14 residues. With V trimmed by 0 bases and J by 4 bases, 1 base remained unmatched. Germline V gene data show CDR1 as SGHTS and CDR2 as YDEGEE. The CDR3 loop is CASSLDRGYNEQFF. The CDR3 coding sequence is TGTGCCAGCAGCTTGGACAGGGGTTACAATGAGCAGTTCTTC.

V is TRBV2 and J is TRBJ2-7; D is ambiguous. Germline V lookup: CDR1 SNHLY, CDR2 FYNNEI. This CDR3 has 14 amino acids. The V end lost 0 bases, the J end lost 3 bases, and 9 bases lay between the germline ends. This CDR3 is CASSEASWDYEQYF. DNA of the CDR3: TGTGCCAGCAGTGAAGCGAGTTGGGACTACGAGCAGTACTTC. The full variable domain, completed using reference TRBV2 and TRBJ2-7, is EPEVTQTPSHQVTQMGQEVILRCVPISNHLYFYWYRQILGQKVEFLVSFYNNEISEKSEIFDDQFSVERPDGSNFTLKIRSTKLEDSAMYFCASSEASWDYEQYFGPGTRLTVT.